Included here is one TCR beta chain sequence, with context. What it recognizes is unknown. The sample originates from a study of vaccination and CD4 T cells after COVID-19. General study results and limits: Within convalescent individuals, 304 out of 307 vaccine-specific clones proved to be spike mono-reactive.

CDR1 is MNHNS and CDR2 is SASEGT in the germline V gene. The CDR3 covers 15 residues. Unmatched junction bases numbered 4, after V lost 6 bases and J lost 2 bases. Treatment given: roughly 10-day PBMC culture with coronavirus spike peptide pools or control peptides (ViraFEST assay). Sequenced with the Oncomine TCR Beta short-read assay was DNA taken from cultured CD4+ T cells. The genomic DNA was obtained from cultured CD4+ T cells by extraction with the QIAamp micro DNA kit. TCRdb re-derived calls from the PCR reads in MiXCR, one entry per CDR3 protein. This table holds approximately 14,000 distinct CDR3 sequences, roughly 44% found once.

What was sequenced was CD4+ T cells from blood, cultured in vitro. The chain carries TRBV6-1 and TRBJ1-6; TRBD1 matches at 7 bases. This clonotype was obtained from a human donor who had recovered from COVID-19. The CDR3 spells CASSRQGTYNSPLHF. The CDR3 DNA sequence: TGTGCCAGCAGCCGACAGGGAACCTATAATTCACCCCTCCACTTT.